This T cell receptor beta chain is from a study of shared clonotypes between healthy human individuals. Trimming cost V 5 bases and J 7 bases, with 17 bases left between them. The CDR3 is 15 residues long. Germline V lookup: CDR1 SEHNR, CDR2 FQNEAQ (reference sequence). Every immunoSEQ plate was one replicate of a subset's evenly spread DNA. The protocol was immunoSEQ multiplex PCR, while the TCRdb copy is restricted to in-frame clones and leaves out a portion. This repertoire shows approximately 2.5 million clones, 90% to 95% found once; its top ten account for more than 0.35%. Sequencing used naive CD4+ T cells from PBMCs. Described subset: CD45RA+ positively selected. The chain combines TRBV7-9 with TRBJ2-2; a possible D gene is TRBD2 (5 bases). This TCR was sampled from a man between 18 and 35 years old in good health. Some clones in this sample may be carry-over from other donors' samples. The chain's CDR3 is CASSPRTGYSGELFF. The CDR3 DNA sequence: TGTGCCAGCAGCCCTAGGACTGGATATAGCGGGGAGCTGTTTTTT. Drawing the rest from reference TRBV7-9 and TRBJ2-2, the complete variable domain is DTGVSQNPRHKITKRGQNVTFRCDPISEHNRLYWYRQTLGQGPEFLTYFQNEAQLEKSRLLSDRFSAERPKGSFSTLEIQRTEQGDSAMYLCASSPRTGYSGELFFGEGSRLTVL.